The following is a T cell receptor (beta chain) sequence with its context. This PCR relied on a set of 60 Vbeta primers and 13 Jbeta primers. Produced via immunoSEQ multiplex PCR; TCRdb's table is partial and in-frame only. The sample contains about 150,000 clones, around 84% of which appear only once. The data originate from a study of cytomegalovirus exposure and HLA in healthy donors. Whole-study context: An earlier analysis found 110 million or so unique TCR beta sequences from around 180 million T cells. The study placed around 80% of its 350 to 450 genotyped donors in the Caucasian-associated ancestry cluster.

CDR3 length: 13 amino acids. The germline CDR1 and CDR2 sequences are SGHAT and FQNNGV. The ends were cut back, 1 base at V and 1 base at J, with 4 bases in the middle. The rearrangement links TRBV11-2 to TRBJ1-1, with D unclear. This TCR came from a woman in her thirties or forties in good health and CMV-seronegative. The specimen was PBMCs. The CDR3 loop is CASSLARNTEAFF. CDR3 sequence (DNA): TGTGCCAGCAGCTTAGCTCGGAACACTGAAGCTTTCTTT.